The sequence of this T cell receptor (beta chain) was determined in a study of blood T cell repertoires in COVID-19. This clone was recorded only once. Clones were sequenced by immunoSEQ multiplex PCR, and TCRdb holds only the in-frame ones, with some missing. The top ten hold 0.9% to 1.1% of the sample, which has more than 350,000 clones, roughly nine tenths seen once. This CDR3 region has 14 residues. Germline lookup yields CDR1 LGHDT and CDR2 YNNKEL (reference sequence). Deletions cut 5 bases from V and 1 base from J, with 9 bases between. The sequenced sample consisted of PBMCs or T cells enriched from blood (not recorded which). This clonotype originated in a man aged 18 to 30 who had recovered from COVID-19. The chain carries TRBV3-1 (or the pseudogene TRBV3-2) and TRBJ1-3, with D unclear. The CDR3 reads CASSATHSGNTIYF. DNA of the CDR3: TGTGCCAGCAGCGCCACACATTCTGGAAACACCATATATTTT.